This T cell receptor (beta chain) comes out of a study of OX40 agonist ivuxolimab in advanced cancers. As for the study in general: The dose-escalation cohort was around 83% male, with a mean age of about 56 years, ranging roughly 23 to 79.

Excluded were patients having autoimmune disease history or systemic immunosuppression. TCRdb's copy holds only in-frame clones and misses some; the assay was immunoSEQ multiplex PCR. The sample holds some 70,000 clones; 91% are singletons and the top ten take roughly 2.2%. As concerns this clone: Its antigen is currently unknown.

The study, taken as a whole, reports: Partial responders dosed at 0.1-3.0 mg/kg displayed clonal expansion ranking among the lowest.

The CDR3 has 16 residues. CDR1 is KGHSH, CDR2 LQKENI, per germline. The V segment lost 2 bases and the J segment 7 bases; nucleotides outside the gene matches: 8. Sequencing used CD4+ or CD8+ T cells sorted from blood, obtained in a trial of the OX40 agonist ivuxolimab. The chain is built from TRBV18 and TRBJ2-1; 10 bases align to TRBD2. The TCR was taken from an adult with an advanced solid tumor such as melanoma, head and neck, liver or kidney cancer. In DNA form, the CDR3 reads TGTGCCAGCTCACCAATTAGTAGCGGGAGGATTAATGAGCAGTTCTTC. As protein: CASSPISSGRINEQFF.